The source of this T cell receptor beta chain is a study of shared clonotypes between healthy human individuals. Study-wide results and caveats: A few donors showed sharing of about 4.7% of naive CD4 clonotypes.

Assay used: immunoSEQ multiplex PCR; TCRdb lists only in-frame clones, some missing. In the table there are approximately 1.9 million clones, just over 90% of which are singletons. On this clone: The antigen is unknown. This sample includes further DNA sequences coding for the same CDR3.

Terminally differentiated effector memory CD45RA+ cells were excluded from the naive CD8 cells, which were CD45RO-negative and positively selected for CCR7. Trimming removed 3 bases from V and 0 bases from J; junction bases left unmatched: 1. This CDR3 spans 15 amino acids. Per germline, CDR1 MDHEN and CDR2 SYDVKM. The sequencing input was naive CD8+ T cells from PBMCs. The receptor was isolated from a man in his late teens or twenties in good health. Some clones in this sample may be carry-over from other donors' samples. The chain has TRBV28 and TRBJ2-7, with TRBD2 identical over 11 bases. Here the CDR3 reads CASSLGLADSYEQYF. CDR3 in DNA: TGTGCCAGCAGTTTGGGACTAGCGGACTCCTACGAGCAGTACTTC.